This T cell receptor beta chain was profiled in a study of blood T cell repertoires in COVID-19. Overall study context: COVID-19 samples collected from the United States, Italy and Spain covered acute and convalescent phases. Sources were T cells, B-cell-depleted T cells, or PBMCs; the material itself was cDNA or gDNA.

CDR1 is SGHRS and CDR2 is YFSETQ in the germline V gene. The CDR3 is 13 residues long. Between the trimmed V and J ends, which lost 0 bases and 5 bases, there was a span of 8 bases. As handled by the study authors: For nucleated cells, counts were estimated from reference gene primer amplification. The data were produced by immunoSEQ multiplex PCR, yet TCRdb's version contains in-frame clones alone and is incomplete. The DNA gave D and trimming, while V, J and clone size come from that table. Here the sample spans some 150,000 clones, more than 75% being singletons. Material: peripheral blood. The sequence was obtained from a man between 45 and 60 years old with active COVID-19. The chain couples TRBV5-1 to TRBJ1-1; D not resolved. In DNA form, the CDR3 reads TGCGCCAGCAGCTTGGACCTCTATACTGAAGCTTTCTTT. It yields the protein CASSLDLYTEAFF.